This entry describes one T cell receptor (beta chain). Its cognate antigen is unknown. TCRdb reprocessed the reads with MiXCR, giving one entry per CDR3 protein. This sample carries 450,000 to 550,000 distinct CDR3 sequences, 42% of them seen once, and the ten largest clones take about two fifths. These data belong to a study of T cell repertoires in cytomegalovirus infection. Whole-study findings and limits: Cumulative frequency of public TCR beta families picked out carriers of CMV plus the relevant HLA.

The material was cultured PBMCs, obtained from culture after CMV antigen stimulation. The receptor was derived from a human donor in good health (CMV status not recorded). Some clones in this sample may be carry-over from other donors' samples.

CDR3 bases: TGTGCCAGCAGTTCTACCCGGGGCCAAGACGGGGAGCTGTTTTTT. Its protein is CASSSTRGQDGELFF. The chain employs TRBV28 and TRBJ2-2; the D gene could be TRBD1 or TRBD2 (5 bases each). The CDR3 spans 15 residues. V lost 4 bases, J lost 7 bases, and 16 bases lay in between. Per the germline V gene, CDR1 is MDHEN and CDR2 is SYDVKM.